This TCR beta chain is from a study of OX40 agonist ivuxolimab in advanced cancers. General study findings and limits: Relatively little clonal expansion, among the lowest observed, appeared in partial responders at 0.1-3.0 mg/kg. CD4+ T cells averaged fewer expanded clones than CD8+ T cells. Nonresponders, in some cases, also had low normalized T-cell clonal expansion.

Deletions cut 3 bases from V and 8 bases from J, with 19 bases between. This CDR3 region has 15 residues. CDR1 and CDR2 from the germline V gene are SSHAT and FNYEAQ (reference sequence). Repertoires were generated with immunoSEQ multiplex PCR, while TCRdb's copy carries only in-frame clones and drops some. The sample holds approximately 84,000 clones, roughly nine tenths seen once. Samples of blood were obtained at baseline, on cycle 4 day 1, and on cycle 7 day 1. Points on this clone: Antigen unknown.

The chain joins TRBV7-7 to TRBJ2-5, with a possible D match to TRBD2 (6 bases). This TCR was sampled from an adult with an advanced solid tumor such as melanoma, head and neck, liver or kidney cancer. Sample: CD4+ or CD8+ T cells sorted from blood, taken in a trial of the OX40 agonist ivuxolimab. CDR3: CASSLAPGTGGTQYF. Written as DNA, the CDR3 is TGTGCCAGCAGCTTGGCCCCCGGGACTGGGGGTACCCAGTACTTC.